Listed below are T cell receptor beta chains from one sample, sequenced in a study of T cells after yellow fever vaccination. From the 5' RACE reads, TCRdb called clonotypes with MiXCR, one entry per CDR3 protein. The table includes approximately 510,000 distinct CDR3 sequences, roughly 22% detected once. This specimen consisted of PBMCs, obtained about 21 days after the first yellow fever vaccination. These receptor sequences come from a man aged 18 to 29 who received the YFV17D yellow fever vaccine. The CDR3 runs from the conserved cysteine through the conserved F or W. Each record gives: CDR3 length, J gene, V gene, CDR3 protein.

>14|TRBJ2-3|TRBV3-1
CASSQGYGTDTQYF
>14|TRBJ1-1|TRBV19
CASSTGAANTEAFF
>16|TRBJ1-4|TRBV3-1
CASSQSPTRAKEKLFF
>17|TRBJ2-2|TRBV12-3/TRBV12-4
CASSPLAGGKNTGELFF
>16|TRBJ1-1|TRBV7-2
CASRPATIRIETEAFF
>15|TRBJ2-3|TRBV3-1
CASSPDRWSTDTQYF
>13|TRBJ2-1|TRBV7-2
CASSFGLNGEQFF
>17|TRBJ1-6|TRBV20-1
CSARPRAISSYNSPLHF
>14|TRBJ1-1|TRBV4-1
CASSQVGVNTEAFF
>14|TRBJ1-1|TRBV20-1
CSARLFTRNTEAFF
>14|TRBJ2-4|TRBV6-1
CASRTQGTKNIQYF
>14|TRBJ2-5|TRBV20-1
CSARWGSLGETQYF
>13|TRBJ2-5|TRBV20-1
CSAEDRVKETQYF
>16|TRBJ2-5|TRBV4-1
CASSQDLGGGQETQYF
>13|TRBJ1-5|TRBV20-1
CSARGSDNQPQHF
>14|TRBJ1-1|TRBV12-5
CASGATRQDTEAFF
>12|TRBJ1-2|TRBV11-2
CASSPGLSRPTF
>13|TRBJ2-1|TRBV27
CASRLYSGNEQFF
>13|TRBJ1-6|TRBV5-1
CASSLAGVGPLHF
>11|TRBJ1-4|TRBV10-3
CAISDGEKLFF
>15|TRBJ2-3|TRBV20-1
CSARKTGGREDTQYF
>14|TRBJ2-5|TRBV5-1
CASSEDRVIETQYF